This T cell receptor (beta chain) was obtained from a study of T cells after yellow fever vaccination. As for the study in general: Each low-cell-number fraction was prepared by means of SMART-Seq v4 Ultra Low Input. Findings of the study overall: Abundant clonotypes from the bulk population could get into FACS-sorted repertoires as contaminants. Booster samples showed a return of most primary-vaccination clones (about 97% CD4, around 88% CD8).

TCR cDNA was made by 5'RACE template switching, adding a universal primer site and UMIs. TCRdb recomputed calls from the 5' RACE reads with MiXCR, one row per CDR3 protein. Among about 500,000 distinct CDR3 sequences listed, about 15% were seen once. This clonotype was counted a few times. What it binds is not known. The CDR3 extends over 14 amino acids. CDR1 is SGHKS, CDR2 YYEKEE, per germline (reference sequence). V lost 1 base to trimming and J lost 4 bases, with 11 bases between them. V and J are TRBV5-5 and TRBJ1-1; a weak D match, TRBD1 (5 bases). This specimen consisted of PBMCs, obtained 5 to 6 days after the first yellow fever vaccination. The sequence came from a man younger than 30 who received the YFV17D yellow fever vaccine. CDR3 loop: CASSLWGVVTEAFF. As DNA, the CDR3 is TGTGCCAGCAGCTTGTGGGGGGTAGTCACTGAAGCTTTCTTT.